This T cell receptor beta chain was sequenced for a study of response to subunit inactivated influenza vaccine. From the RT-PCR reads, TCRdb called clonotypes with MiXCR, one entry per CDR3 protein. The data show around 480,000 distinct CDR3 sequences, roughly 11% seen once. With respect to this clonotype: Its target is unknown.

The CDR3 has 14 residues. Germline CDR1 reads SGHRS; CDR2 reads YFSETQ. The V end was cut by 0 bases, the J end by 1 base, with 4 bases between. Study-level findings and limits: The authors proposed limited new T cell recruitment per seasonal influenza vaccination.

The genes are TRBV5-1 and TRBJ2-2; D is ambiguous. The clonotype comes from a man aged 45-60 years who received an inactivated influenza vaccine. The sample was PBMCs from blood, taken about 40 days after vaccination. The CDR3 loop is CASSLERNTGELFF. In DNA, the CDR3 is TGCGCCAGCAGCTTGGAAAGGAACACCGGGGAGCTGTTTTTT.